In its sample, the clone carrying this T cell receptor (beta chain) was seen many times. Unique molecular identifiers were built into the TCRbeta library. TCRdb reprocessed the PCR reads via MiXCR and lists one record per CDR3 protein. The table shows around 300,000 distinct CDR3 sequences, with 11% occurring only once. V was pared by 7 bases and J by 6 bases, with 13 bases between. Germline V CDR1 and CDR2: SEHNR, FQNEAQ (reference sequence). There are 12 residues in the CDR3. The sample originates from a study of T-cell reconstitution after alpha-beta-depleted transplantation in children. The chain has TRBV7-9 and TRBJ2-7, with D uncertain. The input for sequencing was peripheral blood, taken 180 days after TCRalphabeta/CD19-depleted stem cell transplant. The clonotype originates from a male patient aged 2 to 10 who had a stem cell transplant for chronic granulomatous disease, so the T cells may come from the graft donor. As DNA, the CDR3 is TGTGCCAGCATCGCAGAGTTAGGCGAGCAGTACTTC. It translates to CASIAELGEQYF. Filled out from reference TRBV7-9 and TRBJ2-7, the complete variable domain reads DTGVSQNPRHKITKRGQNVTFRCDPISEHNRLYWYRQTLGQGPEFLTYFQNEAQLEKSRLLSDRFSAERPKGSFSTLEIQRTEQGDSAMYLCASIAELGEQYFGPGTRLTVT.